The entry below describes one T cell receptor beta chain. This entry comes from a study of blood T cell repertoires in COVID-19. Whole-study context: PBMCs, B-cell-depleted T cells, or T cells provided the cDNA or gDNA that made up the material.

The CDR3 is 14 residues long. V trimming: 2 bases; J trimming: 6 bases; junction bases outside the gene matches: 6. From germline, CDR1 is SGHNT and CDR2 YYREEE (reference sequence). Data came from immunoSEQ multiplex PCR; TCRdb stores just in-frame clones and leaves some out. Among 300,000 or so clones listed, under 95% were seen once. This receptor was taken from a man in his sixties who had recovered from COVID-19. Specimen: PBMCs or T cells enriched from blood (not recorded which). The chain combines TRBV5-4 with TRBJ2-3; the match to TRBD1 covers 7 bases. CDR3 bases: TGTGCCAGCAGCTTCAACAGGGGATCGGATACGCAGTATTTT. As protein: CASSFNRGSDTQYF.